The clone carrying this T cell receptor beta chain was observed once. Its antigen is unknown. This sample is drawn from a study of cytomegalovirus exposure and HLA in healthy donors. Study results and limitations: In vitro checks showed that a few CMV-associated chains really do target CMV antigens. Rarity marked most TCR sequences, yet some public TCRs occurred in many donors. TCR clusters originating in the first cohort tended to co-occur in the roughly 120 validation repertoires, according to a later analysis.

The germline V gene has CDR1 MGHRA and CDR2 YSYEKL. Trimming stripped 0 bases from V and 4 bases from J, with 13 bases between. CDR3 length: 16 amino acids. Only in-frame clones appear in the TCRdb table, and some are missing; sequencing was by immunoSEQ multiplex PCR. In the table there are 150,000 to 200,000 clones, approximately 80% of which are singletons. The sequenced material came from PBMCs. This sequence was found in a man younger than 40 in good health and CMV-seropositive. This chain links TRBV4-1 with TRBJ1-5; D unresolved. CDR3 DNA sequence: TGCGCCAGCAGCCAAGATCTCGCGACACTGAATCAGCCCCAGCATTTT. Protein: CASSQDLATLNQPQHF.